This paragraph reports one T cell receptor beta chain. This entry belongs to a study of T-cell reconstitution after alpha-beta-depleted transplantation in children. The CDR3 runs to 18 residues. Germline CDR1 reads SGHAT; CDR2 reads FQDESV (reference sequence). The V gene end was trimmed by 1 base and the J gene end by 2 bases; junction bases not matched to a gene: 11. TCRbeta library preparation incorporated unique molecular identifiers. TCRdb independently ran MiXCR on the PCR reads; one entry per CDR3 protein. Counted here are 640,000 or so distinct CDR3 sequences, 16% occurring once; the ten biggest clones make up around 0.96%.

V and J are TRBV11-1 and TRBJ1-1; TRBD1 matches at 9 bases. This receptor was identified in a human donor who donated a stem cell graft to a child with acute myeloid leukemia. The sample in question was PBMCs from the stem cell graft donor, obtained from the stem cell graft. CDR3 nucleotide sequence: TGTGCCAGCAGCTTAGACCCTGGACAGGGGCTGGTTAACACTGAAGCTTTCTTT. Translated: CASSLDPGQGLVNTEAFF.